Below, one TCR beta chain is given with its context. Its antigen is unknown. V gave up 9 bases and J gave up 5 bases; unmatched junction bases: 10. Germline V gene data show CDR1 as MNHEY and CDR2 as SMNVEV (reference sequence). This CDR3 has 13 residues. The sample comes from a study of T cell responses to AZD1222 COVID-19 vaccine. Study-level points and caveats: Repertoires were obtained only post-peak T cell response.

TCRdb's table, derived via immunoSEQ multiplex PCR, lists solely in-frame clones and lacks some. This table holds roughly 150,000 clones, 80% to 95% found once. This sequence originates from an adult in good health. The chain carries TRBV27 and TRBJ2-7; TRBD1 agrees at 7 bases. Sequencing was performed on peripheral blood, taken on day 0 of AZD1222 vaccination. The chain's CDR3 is CASCRDREDEQYF. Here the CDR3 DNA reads TGTGCCAGTTGCCGGGACAGAGAAGACGAGCAGTACTTC.